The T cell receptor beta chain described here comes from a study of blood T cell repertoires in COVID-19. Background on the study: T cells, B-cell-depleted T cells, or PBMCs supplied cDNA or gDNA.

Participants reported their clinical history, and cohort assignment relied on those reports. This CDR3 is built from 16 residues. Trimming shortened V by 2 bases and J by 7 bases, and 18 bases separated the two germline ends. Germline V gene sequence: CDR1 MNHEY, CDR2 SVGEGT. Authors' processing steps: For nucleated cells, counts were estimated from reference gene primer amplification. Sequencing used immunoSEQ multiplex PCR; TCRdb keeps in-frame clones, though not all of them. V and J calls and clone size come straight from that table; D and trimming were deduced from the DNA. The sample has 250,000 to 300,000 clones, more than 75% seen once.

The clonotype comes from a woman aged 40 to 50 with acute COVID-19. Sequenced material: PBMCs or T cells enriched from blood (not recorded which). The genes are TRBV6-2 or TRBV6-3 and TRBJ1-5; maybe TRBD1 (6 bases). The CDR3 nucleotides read TGTGCCAGCAGTTACCCGACAGGACGTCCGAACCAGCCCCAGCATTTT. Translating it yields CASSYPTGRPNQPQHF.